This T cell receptor beta chain was observed in a study of blood T cell repertoires in COVID-19. Study-wide context: Italy, Spain and the United States were the sources of the convalescent and acute COVID-19 samples. T cells, B-cell-depleted T cells, or PBMCs provided the cDNA or gDNA that served as material.

Germline V gene lookup returns CDR1 MNHEY and CDR2 SVGAGI. V was clipped by 8 bases and J by 5 bases; unmatched bases: 2. The CDR3 is made up of 13 amino acids. As handled by the study authors: Counts of nucleated cells, estimated from reference gene primer amplification, were obtained. Clones were read by immunoSEQ multiplex PCR, and TCRdb kept only the in-frame ones, dropping some. V, J and clone size were drawn from that table, and D and trimming were deduced from the DNA. The repertoire holds around 230,000 clones, around 83% seen once, with 12% in the top ten. The sample comprised peripheral blood. The chain has TRBV6-5 and TRBJ2-2; TRBD1 matches 10 bases. This sequence originates from a woman aged 60 to 75 with active or convalescent COVID-19. The CDR3: CASGTGETGELFF. CDR3 nucleotide sequence: TGTGCCAGCGGGACAGGGGAGACCGGGGAGCTGTTTTTT.